This T cell receptor beta chain was retrieved from a study of human T cells and chemical hapten exposure. Documented time point: patch test 1, 2 weeks after DPC sensitization. Documented treatment: therapeutic diphenylcyclopropenone sensitization with weekly scalp DPC. Blood collection took place prior to placing each patch test. Study outcomes and limitations: Compared to controls, expanded TCRs made significantly more large clusters of similar CDR3s. Alopecia affected the donors, so their immune response may differ from healthy people's.

Notes on this clonotype: Its antigen is unknown.

TCRdb reprocessed the RACE reads via MiXCR and lists one record per CDR3 protein. The sample includes fewer than 200,000 distinct CDR3 sequences, approximately 20% seen only once; the top ten take approximately 6.4%. The TCR sequence derives from a woman aged 45-65 years with alopecia areata. Some clones in this sample may be carry-over from other donors' samples. Sequenced here: whole blood, sampled in connection with sensitization to the hapten diphenylcyclopropenone (DPC).

The CDR3 DNA reads TGTGCCAGCAGGATCCAGCGGGAGGGCCCAGAGACCCAGTACTTC. Its protein is CASRIQREGPETQYF. This chain joins TRBV3-1 and TRBJ2-5, with TRBD2 identical over 10 bases. V lost 6 bases and J lost 4; bases outside the gene matches: 8. The CDR3 is 15 amino acids. The V gene's germline CDR1 is LGHDT and CDR2 YNNKEL (reference sequence).